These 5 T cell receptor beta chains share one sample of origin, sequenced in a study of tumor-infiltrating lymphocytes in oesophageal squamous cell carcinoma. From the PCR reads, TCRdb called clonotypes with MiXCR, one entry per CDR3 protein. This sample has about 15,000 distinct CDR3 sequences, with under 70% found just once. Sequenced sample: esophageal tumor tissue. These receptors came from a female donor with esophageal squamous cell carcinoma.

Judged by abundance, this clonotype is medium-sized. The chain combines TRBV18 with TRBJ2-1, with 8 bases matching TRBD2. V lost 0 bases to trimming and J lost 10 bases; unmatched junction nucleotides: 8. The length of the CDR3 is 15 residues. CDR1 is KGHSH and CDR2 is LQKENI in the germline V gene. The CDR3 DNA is TGTGCCAGCTCACCACCAGGACTAGCACCCCGGGAGCAGTTCTTC. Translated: CASSPPGLAPREQFF.

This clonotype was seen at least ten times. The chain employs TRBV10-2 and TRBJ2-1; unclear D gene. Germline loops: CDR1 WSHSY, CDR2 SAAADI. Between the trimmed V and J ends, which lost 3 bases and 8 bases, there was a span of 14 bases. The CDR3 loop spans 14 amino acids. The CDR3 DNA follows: TGCGCCAGCAGTGATCGAAAGGGTGGCGATGAGCAGTTCTTC. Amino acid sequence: CASSDRKGGDEQFF.

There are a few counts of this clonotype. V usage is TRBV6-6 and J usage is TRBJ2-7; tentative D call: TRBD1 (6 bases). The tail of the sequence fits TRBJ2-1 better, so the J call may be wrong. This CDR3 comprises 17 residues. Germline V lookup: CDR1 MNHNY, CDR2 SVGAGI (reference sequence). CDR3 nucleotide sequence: TGTGCCAGCAGTTACTCGAACAGGGTCGGCTCCTACAATGAGCAGTTCTTC. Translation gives CASSYSNRVGSYNEQFF.

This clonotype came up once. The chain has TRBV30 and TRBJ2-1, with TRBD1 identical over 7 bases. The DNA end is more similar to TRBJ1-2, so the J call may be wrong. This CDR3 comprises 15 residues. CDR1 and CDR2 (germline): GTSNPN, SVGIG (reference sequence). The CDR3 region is CAWSVRKGGGYGYTF. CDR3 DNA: TGTGCCTGGAGTGTACGGAAAGGGGGCGGCTATGGCTACACCTTC.

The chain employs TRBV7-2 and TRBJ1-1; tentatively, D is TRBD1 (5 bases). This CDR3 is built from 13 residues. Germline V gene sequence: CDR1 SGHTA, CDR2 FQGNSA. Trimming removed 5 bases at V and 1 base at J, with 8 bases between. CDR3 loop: CASSAQGNTEAFF. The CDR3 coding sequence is TGTGCCAGCAGCGCGCAGGGGAACACTGAAGCTTTCTTT.